This is a list of T cell receptor beta chains from one sample in a study of radiation and T cells in renal cell carcinoma. Only in-frame clones appear in the TCRdb table, and some are missing; sequencing was by immunoSEQ multiplex PCR. This sample has about 50,000 clones, with 65% to 90% found just once. Source: blood, taken from a patient whose treatment included radiotherapy and nephrectomy. The source is a woman in her 70s with renal cell carcinoma. Both conserved end residues are part of each CDR3. A D gene is named only where the DNA matches it firmly. Expanded clones get a size class; other rows say once, few or many, or leave the size out.

D | J | size | V | CDR3 | DNA
TRBD2 | TRBJ2-7 | once | TRBV7-2 | CASSLLPTSGSSYEQYF | TGTGCCAGCAGCTTATTACCCACTAGCGGGAGCTCCTACGAGCAGTACTTC
TRBD2 | TRBJ2-7 | NA | TRBV6-1 | CASSETSGGSYEQYF | TGTGCCAGCAGTGAGACAAGCGGGGGGTCCTACGAGCAGTACTTC
TRBD2 | TRBJ2-5 | NA | TRBV7-8 | CASSDRGLAGAETQYF | TGTGCCAGCAGCGATAGGGGACTAGCGGGGGCCGAGACCCAGTACTTC
TRBD2 | TRBJ2-5 | NA | TRBV7-9 | CASSLGLAGDETQYF | TGTGCCAGCAGCTTAGGGCTAGCGGGAGATGAGACCCAGTACTTC
TRBD1 | TRBJ2-7 | NA | TRBV6-6 | CASSQGQGASEQYF | TGTGCCAGCAGCCAAGGACAGGGGGCGAGTGAGCAGTACTTC
TRBD2 | TRBJ2-3 | NA | TRBV18 | CAGTSGGTDTQYF | TGTGCCGGGACTAGCGGGGGCACAGATACGCAGTATTTT
TRBD2 | TRBJ2-6 | few | TRBV5-4 | CASSLRGGWSGANVLTF | TGTGCCAGCAGCCTCCGGGGGGGATGGAGCGGGGCCAACGTCCTGACTTTC
NA | TRBJ2-3 | NA | TRBV7-9 | CASSLRAGSDTQYF | TGTGCCAGCAGCTTACGAGCGGGCTCAGATACGCAGTATTTT
NA | TRBJ1-1 | once | TRBV14 | CASSQGGRRWHNTEAFF | TGTGCCAGCAGCCAAGGAGGAAGGAGGTGGCATAACACTGAAGCTTTCTTT
NA | TRBJ2-3 | NA | TRBV6-5 | CASSYSGLEGDTQYF | TGTGCCAGCAGTTACTCGGGACTCGAGGGAGATACGCAGTATTTT
NA | TRBJ1-2 | NA | TRBV6-6 | CASSSLPGQTNYGYTF | TGTGCCAGCAGTAGTCTACCGGGACAAACTAACTATGGCTACACCTTC
NA | TRBJ2-2 | NA | TRBV25-1 | CDQSRRGRETGELFF | TGTGATCAATCCCGGAGGGGCCGGGAGACCGGGGAGCTGTTTTTT
TRBD1 | TRBJ1-5 | once | TRBV5-1 | CASSLTGTGDQPQHF | TGCGCCAGCAGCCTCACCGGGACAGGAGATCAGCCCCAGCATTTT
NA | TRBJ1-1 | NA | TRBV1 | CTSSPRDRDPTEAFF | TGCACCAGCAGCCCCCGGGACAGGGATCCCACTGAAGCTTTCTTT
TRBD1 | TRBJ1-1 | NA | TRBV6-1 | CASTTGMNTEAFF | TGTGCCAGCACGACAGGGATGAACACTGAAGCTTTCTTT
NA | TRBJ2-7 | NA | TRBV2 | CASSEGRFYEQYF | TGTGCCAGCAGTGAAGGTCGGTTCTACGAGCAGTACTTC
TRBD1 | TRBJ1-3 | NA | TRBV7-9 | CASSLTGSSGNTIYF | TGTGCCAGCAGCTTGACAGGGAGCTCTGGAAACACCATATATTTT
NA | TRBJ2-7 | NA | TRBV7-2 | CASSSVGRTYEQYF | TGTGCCAGCAGCTCCGTGGGTCGAACCTACGAGCAGTACTTC
NA | TRBJ2-3 | once | TRBV11-1 | CASSLGGTDTQYF | TGTGCCAGCAGCTTAGGGGGAACAGATACGCAGTATTTT
NA | TRBJ2-7 | NA | TRBV14 | CASSQTGQRAYEQYF | TGTGCCAGCAGCCAAACCGGACAGAGGGCCTACGAGCAGTACTTC
TRBD2 | TRBJ2-7 | NA | TRBV5-1 | CASSLGGGGPYEQYF | TGCGCCAGCAGCTTGGGTGGCGGGGGACCCTACGAGCAGTACTTC
NA | TRBJ2-2 | NA | TRBV5-1 | CASSLGGYLNTGELFF | TGCGCCAGCAGCTTGGGAGGGTACCTTAACACCGGGGAGCTGTTTTTT
NA | TRBJ2-2 | NA | TRBV30 | CAWSVEVAGELFF | TGTGCCTGGAGTGTTGAAGTTGCCGGGGAGCTGTTTTTT
NA | TRBJ1-2 | once | TRBV4-3 | CASSQDRMPSGLYGYTF | TGCGCCAGCAGCCAAGATCGGATGCCTTCGGGGCTCTATGGCTACACCTTC
NA | TRBJ2-2 | NA | TRBV5-1 | CASSPERTVNTGELFF | TGCGCCAGCAGCCCGGAGAGGACAGTCAACACCGGGGAGCTGTTTTTT
NA | TRBJ1-2 | NA | TRBV29-1 | CSVEWSGYGYTF | TGCAGCGTTGAATGGTCAGGCTATGGCTACACCTTC
NA | TRBJ2-7 | NA | TRBV5-3 | CATICTHEQYF | TGTGCCACAATTTGTACCCACGAGCAGTACTTC
TRBD2 | TRBJ2-7 | NA | TRBV29-1 | CSAGEGSSYEQYF | TGCAGCGCGGGGGAGGGTTCAAGCTACGAGCAGTACTTC
NA | TRBJ1-4 | NA | TRBV5-5 | CASSSGGGAWEKLFF | TGTGCCAGCAGCTCCGGCGGGGGCGCTTGGGAAAAACTGTTTTTT
NA | TRBJ2-4 | NA | TRBV7-8 | CASSFGVTGRWKNIQYF | TGTGCCAGCAGCTTTGGGGTGACAGGGAGGTGGAAAAACATTCAGTACTTC
NA | TRBJ1-1 | NA | TRBV5-1 | CASSYDGSGGTEAFF | TGCGCCAGCAGCTACGACGGTTCTGGCGGCACTGAAGCTTTCTTT
NA | TRBJ1-1 | NA | TRBV7-3 | CASSLTKNTEAFF | TGTGCCAGCAGCTTAACGAAGAACACTGAAGCTTTCTTT
NA | TRBJ1-1 | few | TRBV25-1 | CASRGFLNTEAFF | TGTGCCAGCAGGGGGTTCCTGAACACTGAAGCTTTCTTT
TRBD2 | TRBJ2-1 | NA | TRBV6-6 | CASTSVTSGGRNEQFF | TGTGCCAGCACGAGCGTTACTAGCGGGGGCAGGAATGAGCAGTTCTTC
NA | TRBJ1-2 | NA | TRBV7-2 | CASSSQTGDRLPLVGYTF | TGTGCCAGCAGCTCACAAACGGGTGACAGACTCCCCCTAGTTGGCTACACCTTC
NA | TRBJ1-1 | NA | TRBV18 | CAGGGRNTEAFF | TGTGCCGGAGGAGGGCGGAACACTGAAGCTTTCTTT
TRBD1 | TRBJ2-1 | NA | TRBV5-1 | CASSTGTGPYEQFF | TGCGCCAGCAGCACCGGGACAGGGCCCTATGAGCAGTTCTTC
TRBD1 | TRBJ2-7 | NA | TRBV2 | CASSEEGTGAYEQYF | TGTGCCAGCAGTGAAGAGGGGACAGGCGCCTACGAGCAGTACTTC
NA | TRBJ1-5 | NA | TRBV27 | CASSLGVFQPQHF | TGTGCCAGCAGTTTGGGGGTCTTTCAGCCCCAGCATTTT
NA | TRBJ2-5 | NA | TRBV6-5 | CASSSSEGGTQYF | TGTGCCAGCAGTTCCTCCGAGGGGGGGACCCAGTACTTC
TRBD2 | TRBJ2-1 | few | TRBV4-2 | CASSQGTSASYNEQFF | TGTGCCAGCAGCCAAGGGACTAGCGCATCCTACAATGAGCAGTTCTTC
NA | TRBJ1-6 | NA | TRBV7-9 | CASSIIPGRSAGSPLHF | TGTGCCAGCAGCATCATCCCGGGGAGGTCTGCAGGGTCACCCCTCCACTTT
NA | TRBJ2-7 | NA | TRBV7-9 | CASSSQSHEQYF | TGTGCCAGCAGCTCCCAATCCCACGAGCAGTACTTC
NA | TRBJ2-3 | NA | TRBV7-2 | CASSNNGRGGGATQYF | TGTGCCAGCAGCAACAATGGCCGCGGTGGTGGGGCTACGCAGTATTTT
NA | TRBJ1-2 | NA | TRBV27 | CASSLKGDGYTF | TGTGCCAGCAGTTTGAAGGGGGATGGCTACACCTTC
NA | TRBJ1-1 | few | TRBV5-6 | CASSFRDNTEAFF | TGTGCCAGCAGCTTTAGAGACAACACTGAAGCTTTCTTT
TRBD1 | TRBJ1-4 | NA | TRBV19 | CASSRTSTGGIEKLFF | TGTGCCAGTAGCCGAACTTCGACAGGGGGAATCGAAAAACTGTTTTTT
NA | TRBJ2-3 | NA | TRBV6-1 | CASSEAPVLRTNTQYF | TGTGCCAGCAGTGAAGCTCCGGTGCTTCGCACGAATACGCAGTATTTT
TRBD1 | TRBJ1-5 | NA | TRBV30 | CACTGTGYQPQHF | TGTGCCTGTACCGGGACAGGGTATCAGCCCCAGCATTTT
NA | TRBJ2-1 | NA | TRBV6-5 | CASSPSSWDEQFF | TGTGCCAGCAGCCCAAGCTCTTGGGATGAGCAGTTCTTC
TRBD1 | TRBJ1-5 | NA | TRBV6-5 | CASSNRRQGDEHF | TGTGCCAGCAGCAACCGACGACAGGGGGACGAGCATTTT
NA | TRBJ1-1 | NA | TRBV6-5 | CASSYLGTEAFF | TGTGCCAGCAGTTACTTGGGCACTGAAGCTTTCTTT
NA | TRBJ1-1 | once | TRBV28 | CASSDQAPRNTEAFF | TGTGCCAGCAGCGATCAGGCCCCCCGGAACACTGAAGCTTTCTTT
NA | TRBJ2-1 | NA | TRBV18 | CASSPRTSSYNEQFF | TGTGCCAGCTCACCACGGACCAGCTCCTACAATGAGCAGTTCTTC
NA | TRBJ1-1 | NA | TRBV7-8 | CASSELLNTEAFF | TGTGCCAGCAGCGAACTGCTTAACACTGAAGCTTTCTTT
NA | TRBJ2-5 | once | TRBV6-1 | CASKSWRVGTQYF | TGTGCCAGCAAGAGTTGGAGGGTTGGGACCCAGTACTTC
NA | TRBJ2-3 | NA | TRBV7-9 | CASSLASSPTDTQYF | TGTGCCAGCAGCCTTGCTAGCTCTCCCACAGATACGCAGTATTTT
NA | TRBJ2-1 | NA | TRBV9 | CASRSGSEQFF | TGTGCCAGCAGATCAGGGAGTGAGCAGTTCTTC